This T cell receptor beta chain was retrieved from a study of cytomegalovirus exposure and HLA in healthy donors. As to this clone: Its antigen is as yet unknown.

This CDR3 has 15 amino acids. CDR1 is MNHEY and CDR2 is SMNVEV in the germline V gene (reference sequence). The V gene lost 0 bases and the J gene lost 10 bases, with 15 bases spanning the gap. The PCR had 60 Vbeta and 13 Jbeta primers. Repertoires were generated with immunoSEQ multiplex PCR, while TCRdb's copy carries only in-frame clones and drops some. The sample consists of under 300,000 clones, 65% to 85% of them appearing once. Study-level results: The authors listed approximately 160 TCR beta chains as cytomegalovirus-associated. Researchers left out some V segments, among them TRBV6-2 and TRBV6-3, as indistinguishable.

J is TRBJ1-4 and V is TRBV27; perhaps TRBD1 as D (6 bases). This TCR came from a female donor in good health and CMV-seronegative. The specimen sequenced was PBMCs. CDR3 amino acids: CASSLSIQGLGKLFF. CDR3 bases: TGTGCCAGCAGTTTATCGATACAGGGCCTAGGAAAACTGTTTTTT.